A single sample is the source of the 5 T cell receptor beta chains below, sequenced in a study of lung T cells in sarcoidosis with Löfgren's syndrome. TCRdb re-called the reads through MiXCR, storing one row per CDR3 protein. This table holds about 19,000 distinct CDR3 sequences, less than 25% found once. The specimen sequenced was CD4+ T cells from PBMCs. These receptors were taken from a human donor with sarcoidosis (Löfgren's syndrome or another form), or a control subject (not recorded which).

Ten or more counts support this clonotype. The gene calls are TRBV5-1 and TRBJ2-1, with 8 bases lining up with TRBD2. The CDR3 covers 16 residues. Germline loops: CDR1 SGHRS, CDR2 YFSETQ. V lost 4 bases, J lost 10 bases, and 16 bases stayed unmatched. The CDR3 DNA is TGCGCCAGCAGCCCGGGGGGGACCCGCGTAGGGGGGGAGCAGTTCTTC. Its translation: CASSPGGTRVGGEQFF.

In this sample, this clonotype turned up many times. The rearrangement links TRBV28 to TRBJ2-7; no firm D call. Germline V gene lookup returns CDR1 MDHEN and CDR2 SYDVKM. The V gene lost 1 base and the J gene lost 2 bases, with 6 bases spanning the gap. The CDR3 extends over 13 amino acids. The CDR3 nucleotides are TGTGCCAGCAGTTTATCGGTAACCTACGAGCAGTACTTC. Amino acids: CASSLSVTYEQYF.

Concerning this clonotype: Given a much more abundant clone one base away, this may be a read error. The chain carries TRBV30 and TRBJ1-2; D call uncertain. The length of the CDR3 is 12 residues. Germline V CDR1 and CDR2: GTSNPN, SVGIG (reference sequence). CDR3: CAWSVQGYGHTF. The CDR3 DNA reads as TGTGCCTGGAGTGTACAAGGGTATGGCCACACCTTC.

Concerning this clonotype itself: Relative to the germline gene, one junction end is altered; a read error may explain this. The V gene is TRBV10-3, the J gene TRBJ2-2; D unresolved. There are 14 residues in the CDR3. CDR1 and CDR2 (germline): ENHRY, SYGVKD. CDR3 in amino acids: CAVSDVAGTGELFF. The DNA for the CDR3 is TGTGCCGTCAGTGACGTGGCAGGAACCGGGGAGCTGTTTTTT.

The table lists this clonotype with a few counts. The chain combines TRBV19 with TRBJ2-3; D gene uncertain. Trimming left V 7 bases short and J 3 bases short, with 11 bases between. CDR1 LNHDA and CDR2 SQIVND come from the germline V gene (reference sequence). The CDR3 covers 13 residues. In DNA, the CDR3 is TGTGCCAGTATGCCGGGCCGAACAGATACGCAGTATTTT. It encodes CASMPGRTDTQYF.